This record covers a single T cell receptor (beta chain). Assay used: immunoSEQ multiplex PCR; TCRdb lists only in-frame clones, some missing. The data show 250,000 to 300,000 clones, around 80% seen once. These data originate in a study of control samples from healthy donors and cancer patients. Trimming stripped 4 bases from V and 9 bases from J, with 13 bases between. This CDR3 contains 13 residues. The germline V gene encodes CDR1 LNHDA and CDR2 SQIVND (reference sequence). The V and J genes are TRBV19 and TRBJ2-1; D perhaps matches TRBD2 (5 bases). Sequencing was done on a sample of PBMCs. The TCR originated in a woman aged 60 to 75 with lung cancer. The CDR3 here is CASSSELVGEQFF. CDR3 in DNA: TGTGCCAGTAGTAGCGAACTAGTCGGTGAGCAGTTCTTC.